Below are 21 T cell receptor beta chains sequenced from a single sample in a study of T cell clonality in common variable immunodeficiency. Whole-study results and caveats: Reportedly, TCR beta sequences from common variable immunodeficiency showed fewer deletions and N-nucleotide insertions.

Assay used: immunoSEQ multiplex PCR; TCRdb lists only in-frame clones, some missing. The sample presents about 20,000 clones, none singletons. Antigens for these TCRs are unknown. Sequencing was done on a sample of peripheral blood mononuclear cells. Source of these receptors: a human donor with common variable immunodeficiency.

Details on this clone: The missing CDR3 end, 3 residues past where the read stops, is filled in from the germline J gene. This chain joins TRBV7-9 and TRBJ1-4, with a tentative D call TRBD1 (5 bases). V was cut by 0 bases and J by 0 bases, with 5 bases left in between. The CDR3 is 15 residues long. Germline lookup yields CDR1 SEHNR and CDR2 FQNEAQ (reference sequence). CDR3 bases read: TGTGCCAGCAGCTTAGCGACAGCAACTAATGAAAAA. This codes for CASSLATATNEK. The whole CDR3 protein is CASSLATATNEKLFF.

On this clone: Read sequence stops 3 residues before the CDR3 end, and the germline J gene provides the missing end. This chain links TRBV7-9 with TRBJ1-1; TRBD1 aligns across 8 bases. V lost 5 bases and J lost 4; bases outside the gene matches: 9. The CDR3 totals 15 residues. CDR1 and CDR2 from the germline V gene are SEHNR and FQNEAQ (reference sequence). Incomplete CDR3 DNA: TGTGCCAGCAGCCCCTGGACAGGGTCGTTCACTGAA. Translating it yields CASSPWTGSFTE. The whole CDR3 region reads CASSPWTGSFTEAFF.

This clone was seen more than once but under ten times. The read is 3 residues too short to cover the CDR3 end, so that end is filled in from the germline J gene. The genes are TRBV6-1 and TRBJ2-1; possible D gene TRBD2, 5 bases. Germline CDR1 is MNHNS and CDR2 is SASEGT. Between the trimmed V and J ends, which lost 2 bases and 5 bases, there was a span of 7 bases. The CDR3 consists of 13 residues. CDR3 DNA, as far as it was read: TGTGCCAGCAGTGAAAGCGGAAACAATGAG. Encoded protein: CASSESGNNE. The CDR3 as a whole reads CASSESGNNEQFF.

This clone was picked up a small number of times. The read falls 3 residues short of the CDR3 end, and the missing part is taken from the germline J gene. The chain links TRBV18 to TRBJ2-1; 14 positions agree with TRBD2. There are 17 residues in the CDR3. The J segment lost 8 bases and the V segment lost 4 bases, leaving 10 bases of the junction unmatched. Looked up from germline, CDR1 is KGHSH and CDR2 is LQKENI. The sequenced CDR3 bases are TGTGCCAGCTCACGGGGACTAGCGGGGGCCGGGGAGGATGAG. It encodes CASSRGLAGAGEDE. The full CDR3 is CASSRGLAGAGEDEQFF. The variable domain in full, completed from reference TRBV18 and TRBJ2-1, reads NAGVMQNPRHLVRRRGQEARLRCSPMKGHSHVYWYRQLPEEGLKFMVYLQKENIIDESGMPKERFSAEFPKEGPSILRIQQVVRGDSAAYFCASSRGLAGAGEDEQFFGPGTRLTVL.

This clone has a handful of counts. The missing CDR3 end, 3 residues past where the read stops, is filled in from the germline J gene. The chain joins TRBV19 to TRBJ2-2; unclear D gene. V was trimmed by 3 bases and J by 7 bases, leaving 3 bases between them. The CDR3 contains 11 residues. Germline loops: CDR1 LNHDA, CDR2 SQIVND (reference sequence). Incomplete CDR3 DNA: TGTGCCAGTAGTATCGGCGGGGAG. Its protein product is CASSIGGE. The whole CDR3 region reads CASSIGGELFF.

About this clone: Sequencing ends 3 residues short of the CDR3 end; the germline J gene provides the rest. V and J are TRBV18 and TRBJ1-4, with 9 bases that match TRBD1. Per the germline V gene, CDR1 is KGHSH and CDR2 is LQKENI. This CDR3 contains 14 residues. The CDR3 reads CASSPGQGSSQLFF. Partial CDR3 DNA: TGTGCCAGCTCTCCGGGACAGGGCTCGTCGCAA.

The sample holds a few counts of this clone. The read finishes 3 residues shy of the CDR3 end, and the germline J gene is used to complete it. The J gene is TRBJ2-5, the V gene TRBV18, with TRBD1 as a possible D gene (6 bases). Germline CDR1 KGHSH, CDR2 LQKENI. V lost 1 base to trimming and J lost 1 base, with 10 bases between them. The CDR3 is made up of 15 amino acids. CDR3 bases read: TGTGCCAGCTCACCACTCGGGACAACCCAAGAGACC. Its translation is CASSPLGTTQET. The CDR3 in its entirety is CASSPLGTTQETQYF. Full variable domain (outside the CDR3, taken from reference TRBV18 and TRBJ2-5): NAGVMQNPRHLVRRRGQEARLRCSPMKGHSHVYWYRQLPEEGLKFMVYLQKENIIDESGMPKERFSAEFPKEGPSILRIQQVVRGDSAAYFCASSPLGTTQETQYFGPGTRLLVL.

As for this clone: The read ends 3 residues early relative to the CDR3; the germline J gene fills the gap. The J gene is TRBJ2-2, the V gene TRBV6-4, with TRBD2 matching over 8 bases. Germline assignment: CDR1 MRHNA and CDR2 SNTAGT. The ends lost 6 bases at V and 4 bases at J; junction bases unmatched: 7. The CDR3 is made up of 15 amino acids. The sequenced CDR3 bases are TGTGCCAGCAGCGCCGGGACTAGTAGCACCGGGGAG. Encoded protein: CASSAGTSSTGE. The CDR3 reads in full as CASSAGTSSTGELFF.

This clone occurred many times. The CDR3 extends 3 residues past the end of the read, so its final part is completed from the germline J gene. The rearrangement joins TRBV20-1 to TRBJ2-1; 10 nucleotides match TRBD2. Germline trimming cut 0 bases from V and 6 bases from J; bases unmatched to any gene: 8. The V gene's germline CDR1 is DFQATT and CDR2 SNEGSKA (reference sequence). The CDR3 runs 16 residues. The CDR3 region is CSARDSRRTSGNEQFF. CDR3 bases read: TGCAGTGCTAGAGATAGCAGAAGGACTAGCGGCAATGAG.

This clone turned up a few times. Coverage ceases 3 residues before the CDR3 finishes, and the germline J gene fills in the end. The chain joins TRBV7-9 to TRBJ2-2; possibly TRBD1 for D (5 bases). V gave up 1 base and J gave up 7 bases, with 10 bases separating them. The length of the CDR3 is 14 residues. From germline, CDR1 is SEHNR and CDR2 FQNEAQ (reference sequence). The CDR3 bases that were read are TGTGCCAGCAGCTTAGTCCAGGGCTACGGGGAG. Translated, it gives CASSLVQGYGE. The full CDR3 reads CASSLVQGYGELFF. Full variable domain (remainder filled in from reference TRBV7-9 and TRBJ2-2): DTGVSQNPRHKITKRGQNVTFRCDPISEHNRLYWYRQTLGQGPEFLTYFQNEAQLEKSRLLSDRFSAERPKGSFSTLEIQRTEQGDSAMYLCASSLVQGYGELFFGEGSRLTVL.

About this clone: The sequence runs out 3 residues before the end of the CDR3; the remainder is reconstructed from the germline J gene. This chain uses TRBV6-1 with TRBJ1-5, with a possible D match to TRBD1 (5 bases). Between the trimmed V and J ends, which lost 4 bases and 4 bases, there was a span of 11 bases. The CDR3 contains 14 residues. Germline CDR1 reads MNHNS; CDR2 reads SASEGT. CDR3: CASSGGAENQPQHF. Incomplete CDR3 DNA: TGTGCCAGCAGTGGCGGGGCAGAAAATCAGCCC.

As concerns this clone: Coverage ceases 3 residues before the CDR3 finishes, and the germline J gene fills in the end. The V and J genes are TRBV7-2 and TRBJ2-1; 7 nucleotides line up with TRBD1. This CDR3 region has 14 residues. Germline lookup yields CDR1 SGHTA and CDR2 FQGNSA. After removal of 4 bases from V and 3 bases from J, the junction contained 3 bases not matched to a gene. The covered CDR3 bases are TGTGCCAGCAGCTCGGACAGGTTCTACAATGAG. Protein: CASSSDRFYNE. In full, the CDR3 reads CASSSDRFYNEQFF. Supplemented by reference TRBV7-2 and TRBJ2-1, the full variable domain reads GAGVSQSPSNKVTEKGKDVELRCDPISGHTALYWYRQSLGQGLEFLIYFQGNSAPDKSGLPSDRFSAERTGGSVSTLTIQRTQQEDSAVYLCASSSDRFYNEQFFGPGTRLTVL.

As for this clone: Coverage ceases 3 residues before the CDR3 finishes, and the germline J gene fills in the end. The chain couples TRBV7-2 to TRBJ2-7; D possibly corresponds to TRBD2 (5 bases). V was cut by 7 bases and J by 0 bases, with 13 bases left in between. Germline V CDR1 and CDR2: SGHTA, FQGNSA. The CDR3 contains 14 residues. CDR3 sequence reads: CASTPGFFSYEQYF. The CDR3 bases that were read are TGTGCCAGCACCCCGGGGTTCTTCTCCTACGAG.

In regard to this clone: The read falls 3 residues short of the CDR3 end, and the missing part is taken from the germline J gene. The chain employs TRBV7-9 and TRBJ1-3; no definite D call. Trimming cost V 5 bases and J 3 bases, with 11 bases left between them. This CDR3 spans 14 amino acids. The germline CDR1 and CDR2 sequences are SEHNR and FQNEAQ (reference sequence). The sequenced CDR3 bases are TGTGCCAGCAGCCAGTCGGCGGATGGAAACACC. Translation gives CASSQSADGNT. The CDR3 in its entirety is CASSQSADGNTIYF.

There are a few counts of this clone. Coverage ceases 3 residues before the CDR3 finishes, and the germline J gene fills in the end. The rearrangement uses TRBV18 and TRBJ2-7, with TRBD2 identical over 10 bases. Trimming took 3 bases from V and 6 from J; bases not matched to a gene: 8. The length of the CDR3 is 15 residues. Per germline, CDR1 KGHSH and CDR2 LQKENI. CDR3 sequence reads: CASSPLAGATAEQYF. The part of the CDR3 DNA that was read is TGTGCCAGCTCACCCCTAGCGGGAGCCACCGCCGAG. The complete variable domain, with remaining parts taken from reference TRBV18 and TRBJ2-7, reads NAGVMQNPRHLVRRRGQEARLRCSPMKGHSHVYWYRQLPEEGLKFMVYLQKENIIDESGMPKERFSAEFPKEGPSILRIQQVVRGDSAAYFCASSPLAGATAEQYFGPGTRLTVT.

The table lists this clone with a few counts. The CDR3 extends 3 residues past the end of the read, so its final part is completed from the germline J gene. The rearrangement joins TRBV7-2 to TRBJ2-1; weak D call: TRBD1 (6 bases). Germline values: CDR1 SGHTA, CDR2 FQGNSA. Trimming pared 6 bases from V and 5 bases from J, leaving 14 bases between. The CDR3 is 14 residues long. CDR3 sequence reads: CASSDRQPHNEQFF. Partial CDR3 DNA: TGTGCCAGCAGTGACAGGCAGCCTCACAATGAG. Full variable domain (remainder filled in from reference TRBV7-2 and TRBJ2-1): GAGVSQSPSNKVTEKGKDVELRCDPISGHTALYWYRQSLGQGLEFLIYFQGNSAPDKSGLPSDRFSAERTGGSVSTLTIQRTQQEDSAVYLCASSDRQPHNEQFFGPGTRLTVL.

CDR3 loop: CASSLAGQSSGNTIYF. CDR3 DNA (partial): TGCGCCAGCAGCTTGGCCGGACAGAGCTCTGGAAACACC. The gene calls are TRBV5-1 and TRBJ1-3; a weak D match, TRBD1 (6 bases). The read falls 3 residues short of the CDR3 end, and the missing part is taken from the germline J gene. The germline V gene has CDR1 SGHRS and CDR2 YFSETQ. The CDR3 has 16 amino acids. V was trimmed by 0 bases and J by 0 bases, leaving 10 bases between them.

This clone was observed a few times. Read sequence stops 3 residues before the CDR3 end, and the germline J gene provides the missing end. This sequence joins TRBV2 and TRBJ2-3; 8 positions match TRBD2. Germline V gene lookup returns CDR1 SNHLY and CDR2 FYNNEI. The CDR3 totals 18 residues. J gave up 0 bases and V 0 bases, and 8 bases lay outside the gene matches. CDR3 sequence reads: CASSEALAGGGSTDTQYF. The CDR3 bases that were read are TGTGCCAGCAGTGAAGCGCTCGCGGGCGGGGGGAGCACAGATACG.

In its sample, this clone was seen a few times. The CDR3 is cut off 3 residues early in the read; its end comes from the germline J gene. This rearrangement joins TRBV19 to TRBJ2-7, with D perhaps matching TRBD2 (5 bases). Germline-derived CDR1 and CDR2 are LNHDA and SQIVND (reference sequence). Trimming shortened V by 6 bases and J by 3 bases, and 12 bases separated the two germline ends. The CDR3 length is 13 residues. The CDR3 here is CASSPGRGYEQYF. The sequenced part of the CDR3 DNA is TGTGCCAGTAGCCCAGGCCGGGGCTACGAG.

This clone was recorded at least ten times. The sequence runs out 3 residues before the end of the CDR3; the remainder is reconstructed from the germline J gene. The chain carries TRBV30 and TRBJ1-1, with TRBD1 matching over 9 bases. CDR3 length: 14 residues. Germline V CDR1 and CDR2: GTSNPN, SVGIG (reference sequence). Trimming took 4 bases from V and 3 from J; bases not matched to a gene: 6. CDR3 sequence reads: CAWTTGTGHTEAFF. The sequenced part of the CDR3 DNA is TGTGCCTGGACCACCGGGACAGGGCACACTGAA.

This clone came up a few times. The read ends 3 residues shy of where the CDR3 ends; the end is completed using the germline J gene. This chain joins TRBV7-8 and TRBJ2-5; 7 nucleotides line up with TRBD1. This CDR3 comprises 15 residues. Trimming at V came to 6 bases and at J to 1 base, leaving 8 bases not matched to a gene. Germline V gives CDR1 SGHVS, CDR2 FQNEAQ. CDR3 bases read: TGTGCCAGCAGACTATACAGGGGTATCCAAGAGACC. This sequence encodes CASRLYRGIQET. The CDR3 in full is CASRLYRGIQETQYF.